These 21 T cell receptor beta chains originate from one sample sequenced in a study of control samples from healthy donors and cancer patients. Sequencing was performed with immunoSEQ multiplex PCR; in TCRdb, only in-frame clones are kept and a portion is missing. This sample has about 120,000 clones; roughly 90% occur once, and the top ten carry less than 9%. Material for sequencing was blood. These receptor sequences come from a young woman in good health.

The chain is built from TRBV10-2 and TRBJ1-2; 10 bases line up with TRBD1. From germline, CDR1 is WSHSY and CDR2 SAAADI. J lost 6 bases, V lost 2 bases, and 3 bases had no gene match. The CDR3 has 14 amino acids. In DNA, the CDR3 is TGCGCCAGCAGTGAGATTGACAGGGGGCATGGCTACACCTTC. Residues: CASSEIDRGHGYTF.

This rearrangement joins TRBV5-4 to TRBJ2-1; TRBD2 matches at 13 bases. The CDR3 extends over 17 amino acids. V shed 0 bases and J 4 bases; nucleotides not matched to a gene: 4. Germline V lookup: CDR1 SGHNT, CDR2 YYREEE (reference sequence). CDR3 sequence (DNA): TGTGCCAGCAGCTTGGCCTCGACTAGCGGGGGGTACAATGAGCAGTTCTTC. Translating gives CASSLASTSGGYNEQFF.

This clone appeared a few times. The same CDR3 can be traced to other DNA sequences in this sample. The chain recombines TRBV4-3 with TRBJ1-1; D is perhaps TRBD1 (6 bases). This CDR3 has 16 residues. From germline, CDR1 is LGHNA and CDR2 YSLEER. Deletions cut 1 base from V and 2 bases from J, with 14 bases between. The CDR3: CASSQGSGALNTEAFF. In nucleotides, the CDR3 is TGCGCCAGCAGCCAAGGGTCAGGGGCGCTAAACACTGAAGCTTTCTTT.

The chain carries TRBV27 and TRBJ2-3; TRBD2 is a possible D gene (5 bases). V lost 5 bases, J lost 2 bases, and 23 bases lay in between. This CDR3 region has 18 residues. From germline, CDR1 is MNHEY and CDR2 SMNVEV (reference sequence). The CDR3 loop is CASSTHLSGTTYTDTQYF. DNA of the CDR3: TGTGCCAGCAGTACCCACCTCAGCGGCACTACCTACACAGATACGCAGTATTTT.

The chain links TRBV28 to TRBJ2-7; 12 positions match TRBD1. The germline CDR1 and CDR2 sequences are MDHEN and SYDVKM. V dropped 5 bases and J dropped 5; count of bases not matched to a gene: 10. The CDR3 runs 16 residues. Here the CDR3 DNA reads TGTGCCAGCAGTGGCAATCCGGGACAGGGGGCTCACGAGCAGTACTTC. It is translated as CASSGNPGQGAHEQYF.

The rearrangement links TRBV27 to TRBJ1-1; possibly TRBD1 for D (5 bases). Looked up from germline, CDR1 is MNHEY and CDR2 is SMNVEV (reference sequence). The CDR3 totals 13 residues. V gave up 3 bases and J gave up 5 bases, with 10 bases separating them. CDR3 nucleotides: TGTGCCAGCAGTTTGGTAGGGGTGACTGAAGCTTTCTTT. Translated, it gives CASSLVGVTEAFF.

This clone was seen a single time. This chain links TRBV7-9 with TRBJ2-3, with unresolved D. The CDR3 sequence is 13 residues long. Germline-derived CDR1 and CDR2 are SEHNR and FQNEAQ (reference sequence). The germline V and J ends were trimmed by 1 base and 0 bases, with 2 bases remaining between them. The CDR3 nucleotides are TGTGCCAGCAGCTTAGATAGCACAGATACGCAGTATTTT. Encoded protein: CASSLDSTDTQYF.

In its sample, this clone was seen once. The V call is TRBV19, the J call TRBJ1-2, with 7 bases lining up with TRBD1. Losses at the gene ends were 6 bases for V and 6 bases for J; bases not matched to a gene: 16. The CDR3 contains 16 residues. Looked up from germline, CDR1 is LNHDA and CDR2 is SQIVND (reference sequence). CDR3: CASRWQGGLGWDGYTF. CDR3 sequence (DNA): TGTGCCAGTAGATGGCAGGGGGGTCTCGGATGGGATGGCTACACCTTC.

The J gene is TRBJ1-5, the V gene TRBV27; 8 positions match TRBD1. V lost 10 bases to trimming and J lost 1 base; unmatched junction nucleotides: 9. Germline-derived CDR1 and CDR2 are MNHEY and SMNVEV (reference sequence). This CDR3 region has 15 residues. CDR3 loop: CATKLRQGSNQPQHF. In DNA form, the CDR3 reads TGTGCCACCAAACTCCGACAGGGGAGCAATCAGCCCCAGCATTTT.

The chain joins TRBV27 to TRBJ2-7, with D possibly matching TRBD1 (7 bases). The germline V gene has CDR1 MNHEY and CDR2 SMNVEV (reference sequence). V dropped 3 bases and J dropped 1 base, with 13 bases sitting between them. The CDR3 has 15 amino acids. The CDR3 here is CASSLKAGGSYEQYF. CDR3 nucleotide sequence: TGTGCCAGCAGTTTGAAGGCAGGGGGGTCCTACGAGCAGTACTTC.

The chain couples TRBV3-1 (or the pseudogene TRBV3-2) to TRBJ2-3, with D maybe TRBD2 (6 bases). CDR1 LGHDT and CDR2 YNNKEL come from the germline V gene (reference sequence). The CDR3 extends over 16 amino acids. The V and J ends lost 4 bases and 1 base respectively, with 15 bases between them. As DNA, the CDR3 is TGTGCCAGCAGCCCGTTGTTTTCGGGAGGCACAGATACGCAGTATTTT. This encodes CASSPLFSGGTDTQYF.

CDR3 protein: CASSPGPGQGNTGELFF. The CDR3 DNA follows: TGCGCCAGCAGCCCAGGCCCGGGACAGGGTAACACCGGGGAGCTGTTTTTT. This sequence joins TRBV4-3 and TRBJ2-2; 9 nucleotides agree with TRBD1. This CDR3 is built from 17 residues. Germline V gene data show CDR1 as LGHNA and CDR2 as YSLEER. The V segment lost 4 bases and the J segment 2 bases; nucleotides outside the gene matches: 8.

This clone was recorded once. The chain couples TRBV3-1 (or the pseudogene TRBV3-2) to TRBJ2-5; TRBD2 agrees at 11 bases. CDR3 length equals 20 residues. Germline-derived CDR1 and CDR2 are LGHDT and YNNKEL (reference sequence). The V and J ends lost 0 bases and 1 base, in that order; junction bases with no gene match: 13. The CDR3 region has the DNA TGTGCCAGCAGCCAAGAAGGCGGGGGAGTAGCGGGAGGGGGCCAAGAGACCCAGTACTTC. Translated, it gives CASSQEGGGVAGGGQETQYF.

The CDR3: CATTRGGNTEAFF. The CDR3 DNA reads as TGTGCCACCACCCGGGGGGGGAACACTGAAGCTTTCTTT. The chain joins TRBV28 to TRBJ1-1; D might be TRBD1 (5 bases). Per germline, CDR1 MDHEN and CDR2 SYDVKM. The V end was cut by 10 bases, the J end by 1 base, with 13 bases between. There are 13 residues in the CDR3. Combining the CDR3 with reference TRBV28 and TRBJ1-1 gives the whole variable domain DVKVTQSSRYLVKRTGEKVFLECVQDMDHENMFWYRQDPGLGLRLIYFSYDVKMKEKGDIPEGYSVSREKKERFSLILESASTNQTSMYLCATTRGGNTEAFFGQGTRLTVV.

The gene calls are TRBV12-3 or TRBV12-4 and TRBJ1-1; perhaps TRBD1 as D (6 bases). V was cut by 3 bases and J by 8 bases, with 13 bases left in between. CDR3 length: 13 residues. For the CDR3, the DNA is TGTGCCAGCAGTTTCACGGGGGCAAGGGAAGCTTTCTTT. Translation: CASSFTGAREAFF.

The chain joins TRBV15 to TRBJ1-2; D gene unclear. Trimming cost V 6 bases and J 5 bases, with 16 bases left between them. The CDR3 loop spans 14 amino acids. Germline values: CDR1 LNHNV, CDR2 YYDKDF (reference sequence). CDR3 coding DNA: TGTGCCACCAGGGACTTGCCCGACCCATATGGCTACACCTTC. Its protein product is CATRDLPDPYGYTF. Full variable domain (outside the CDR3, taken from reference TRBV15 and TRBJ1-2): DAMVIQNPRYQVTQFGKPVTLSCSQTLNHNVMYWYQQKSSQAPKLLFHYYDKDFNNEADTPDNFQSRRPNTSFCFLDIRSPGLGDTAMYLCATRDLPDPYGYTFGSGTRLTVV.

This chain links TRBV6-5 with TRBJ1-6, with D possibly being TRBD1 (5 bases). The germline gives CDR1 MNHEY, CDR2 SVGAGI. The CDR3 sequence is 16 residues long. The V gene lost 0 bases and the J gene lost 14 bases, with 20 bases spanning the gap. CDR3 nucleotides: TGTGCCAGCAGTTACTCTTCAGGGCCCCGGGGAGAGGCCCTCCACTTT. Translation: CASSYSSGPRGEALHF.

The rearrangement uses TRBV5-1 and TRBJ1-2; D might be TRBD1 (5 bases). The CDR3 loop spans 14 amino acids. The germline V gene encodes CDR1 SGHRS and CDR2 YFSETQ. The V end lost 4 bases, the J end lost 8 bases, and 18 bases lay between the germline ends. CDR3 in DNA: TGCGCCAGCAGCCCCCCAGAGGGGCTAGGAGGCTACACCTTC. This codes for CASSPPEGLGGYTF.

The chain carries TRBV28 and TRBJ1-2; D is undetermined. CDR3 length: 9 amino acids. Per the germline V gene, CDR1 is MDHEN and CDR2 is SYDVKM. The ends were cut back, 11 bases at V and 8 bases at J, with 9 bases in the middle. CDR3 region: CAPTSGYTF. The CDR3 nucleotides are TGTGCCCCTACATCCGGCTACACCTTC.

The rearrangement links TRBV28 to TRBJ1-6; no clear D gene. This CDR3 comprises 12 residues. The V gene lost 6 bases and the J gene lost 7 bases, with 7 bases spanning the gap. The V gene's germline CDR1 is MDHEN and CDR2 SYDVKM. CDR3 region: CASSLLNSPLHF. The CDR3 nucleotides are TGTGCCAGCAGCTTACTGAATTCACCCCTCCACTTT. The variable domain in full, with the rest retrieved from reference TRBV28 and TRBJ1-6, is DVKVTQSSRYLVKRTGEKVFLECVQDMDHENMFWYRQDPGLGLRLIYFSYDVKMKEKGDIPEGYSVSREKKERFSLILESASTNQTSMYLCASSLLNSPLHFGNGTRLTVT.

The V and J genes are TRBV6-5 and TRBJ2-3; no definite D call. The CDR3 runs to 15 residues. From germline, CDR1 is MNHEY and CDR2 SVGAGI. Trimming removed 2 bases at V and 0 bases at J, with 9 bases between. The DNA of the CDR3 is TGTGCCAGCAGTTACGAGGACCCTAGCACAGATACGCAGTATTTT. Protein sequence: CASSYEDPSTDTQYF.